One and the same sample provided the 5 T cell receptor beta chains below, sequenced in a study of T cells in localized non-small cell lung cancer. Data came from immunoSEQ multiplex PCR; TCRdb stores just in-frame clones and leaves some out. Seen here are 35,000 to 45,000 clones, roughly 87% observed once, and the top ten hold 15% to 20%. Sequenced here: peripheral blood, sampled before any cancer treatment. These receptor sequences come from an older male donor with stage III squamous cell lung carcinoma.

The chain combines TRBV27 with TRBJ2-7; TRBD1 aligns across 7 bases. V shed 2 bases and J 4 bases; nucleotides not matched to a gene: 2. The CDR3 is 13 residues long. Germline V lookup: CDR1 MNHEY, CDR2 SMNVEV (reference sequence). The CDR3 reads CASSLQQGYEQYF. CDR3 coding DNA: TGTGCCAGCAGTTTACAACAGGGGTACGAGCAGTACTTC.

The table lists this clone with a few counts. This chain links TRBV10-2 with TRBJ2-7; D may be TRBD2 (5 bases). The CDR3 runs 12 residues. The V gene lost 2 bases and the J gene lost 6 bases, with 8 bases spanning the gap. In germline, CDR1 is WSHSY, CDR2 SAAADI. The CDR3 region is CASSEGRTEQYF. CDR3 DNA sequence: TGCGCCAGCAGTGAGGGGAGAACCGAGCAGTACTTC.

V usage is TRBV29-1 and J usage is TRBJ1-2, with 7 nucleotides matching TRBD1. The CDR3 contains 13 residues. The J segment lost 10 bases and the V segment lost 0 bases, leaving 8 bases of the junction unmatched. Germline-derived CDR1 and CDR2 are SQVTM and ANQGSEA. The DNA of the CDR3 is TGCAGCGTTGAAGAAGGGGCAGGGGGTTCCTACACCTTC. Translation: CSVEEGAGGSYTF.

This clone ranks as medium-sized. The chain couples TRBV29-1 to TRBJ1-1; D perhaps matches TRBD1 (6 bases). The CDR3 consists of 14 residues. CDR1 SQVTM and CDR2 ANQGSEA come from the germline V gene. V lost 6 bases to trimming and J lost 0 bases, with 14 bases between them. In DNA form, the CDR3 reads TGCAGCGTCGCTGACAGGCCGTTGAACACTGAAGCTTTCTTT. Protein product: CSVADRPLNTEAFF.

V and J are TRBV29-1 and TRBJ2-3, with 7 positions matching TRBD2. This CDR3 has 16 residues. V lost 3 bases, J lost 0 bases, and 9 bases stayed unmatched. CDR1 SQVTM and CDR2 ANQGSEA come from the germline V gene. CDR3 DNA sequence: TGCAGCGTTGACGGATTACCGGGACTAAGCACAGATACGCAGTATTTT. It yields the protein CSVDGLPGLSTDTQYF.